Listed below are T cell receptor beta chains from one sample, sequenced in a study of blood T cell repertoires in COVID-19. TCRdb's copy holds only in-frame clones and misses some; the assay was immunoSEQ multiplex PCR. This table has about 180,000 clones, roughly 78% appearing once. Sample: peripheral blood. The receptor set was obtained from a man aged 65 to 85 with active or convalescent COVID-19. Both conserved end residues are part of each CDR3. The D gene is left open where the match is weak. Size values are once, few and many counts, or a class for expanded clones, and some rows have none.

j_call clone_size d_call v_call cdr3_aa cdr3_nt
TRBJ1-1 . . TRBV29-1 CSVDRNLDEGEAFF TGCAGCGTTGACCGCAACCTCGATGAGGGAGAAGCTTTCTTT
TRBJ2-2 . . TRBV5-6 CASSFDGLVLFF TGTGCCAGCAGCTTTGATGGTTTAGTGCTGTTTTTT
TRBJ1-4 . TRBD1 TRBV2 CASSDSGGGEKLFF TGTGCCAGCAGTGACTCAGGGGGCGGTGAAAAACTGTTTTTT
TRBJ2-6 . . TRBV27 CASSSRLRGSGANVLTF TGTGCCAGCAGTTCCCGTTTGAGGGGGAGTGGGGCCAACGTCCTGACTTTC
TRBJ2-5 . TRBD1 TRBV10-3 CAIMKGQGAGGETQYF TGTGCCATCATGAAGGGACAGGGGGCCGGAGGAGAGACCCAGTACTTC
TRBJ2-5 . . TRBV6-5 CASRTGQETQYF TGTGCCAGCAGGACAGGACAAGAGACCCAGTACTTC
TRBJ2-5 . TRBD2 TRBV30 CAWSIQGLAEETQYF TGTGCCTGGAGTATCCAAGGACTAGCGGAAGAGACCCAGTACTTC
TRBJ2-5 . . TRBV5-4 CASSFVEGETQYF TGTGCCAGCAGCTTCGTGGAGGGGGAGACCCAGTACTTC
TRBJ1-5 . . TRBV18 CASSPGGAGQPQHF TGTGCCAGCTCACCAGGGGGAGCGGGTCAGCCCCAGCATTTT
TRBJ1-2 . . TRBV4-1 CASSQDAQGRYGYTF TGCGCCAGCAGCCAAGATGCACAGGGTCGTTATGGCTACACCTTC
TRBJ1-5 few TRBD1 TRBV7-8 CASSLVGQGGQPQHF TGTGCCAGCAGCTTAGTCGGCCAGGGGGGACAGCCCCAGCATTTT
TRBJ2-2 . TRBD2 TRBV5-4 CASSALAGVSTGELFF TGTGCCAGCAGCGCACTAGCGGGAGTTTCTACCGGGGAGCTGTTTTTT
TRBJ2-7 . TRBD1 TRBV7-2 CASSSTQGAGYEQYF TGTGCCAGCAGCTCGACACAGGGGGCCGGGTACGAGCAGTACTTC
TRBJ1-2 few TRBD1 TRBV30 CAWNFGTARNYGYTF TGTGCCTGGAACTTTGGGACAGCGAGGAACTATGGCTACACCTTC
TRBJ2-5 . TRBD1 TRBV7-9 CASSLGGTGSLLETQYF TGTGCCAGCTCCTTGGGGGGGACAGGGTCCCTTCTAGAGACCCAGTACTTC
TRBJ2-7 . . TRBV6-2/TRBV6-3 CASSSAGGDYEQYF TGTGCCAGCAGTTCCGCCGGAGGAGACTACGAGCAGTACTTC
TRBJ2-1 . . TRBV11-2 CASSISTANEQFF TGTGCCAGCAGCATTTCGACAGCCAATGAGCAGTTCTTC
TRBJ2-2 few . TRBV5-1 CASSLTGYTGELFF TGCGCCAGCAGCTTAACAGGGTACACCGGGGAGCTGTTTTTT
TRBJ1-2 . TRBD1 TRBV15 CATSRGDRSTNYGYTF TGTGCCACCAGCAGAGGGGACAGGTCAACTAACTATGGCTACACCTTC
TRBJ1-1 . . TRBV9 CASSVGGGGNTEAFF TGTGCCAGCAGCGTTGGTGGGGGCGGGAACACTGAAGCTTTCTTT
TRBJ1-1 . . TRBV7-2 CASSKIEGHEAFF TGTGCCAGCAGCAAAATCGAAGGACATGAAGCTTTCTTT
TRBJ2-1 once . TRBV9 CASSVGGGTVYNEQFF TGTGCCAGCAGCGTAGGAGGAGGGACAGTCTACAATGAGCAGTTCTTC
TRBJ2-1 . . TRBV24-1 CATSEGGRNNEQFF TGTGCCACCAGTGAAGGGGGACGGAACAATGAGCAGTTCTTC
TRBJ1-2 . . TRBV6-1 CASSEEFGDFSLDGYTF TGTGCCAGCAGTGAAGAATTCGGGGACTTCTCTTTGGATGGCTACACCTTC
TRBJ2-1 . TRBD2 TRBV7-2 CASSSRGAGVYNEQFF TGTGCCAGCAGCTCCCGAGGGGCGGGGGTATACAATGAGCAGTTCTTC
TRBJ2-7 few . TRBV12-3/TRBV12-4 CASSSGSYEQYF TGTGCCAGCAGTTCAGGGTCCTACGAGCAGTACTTC